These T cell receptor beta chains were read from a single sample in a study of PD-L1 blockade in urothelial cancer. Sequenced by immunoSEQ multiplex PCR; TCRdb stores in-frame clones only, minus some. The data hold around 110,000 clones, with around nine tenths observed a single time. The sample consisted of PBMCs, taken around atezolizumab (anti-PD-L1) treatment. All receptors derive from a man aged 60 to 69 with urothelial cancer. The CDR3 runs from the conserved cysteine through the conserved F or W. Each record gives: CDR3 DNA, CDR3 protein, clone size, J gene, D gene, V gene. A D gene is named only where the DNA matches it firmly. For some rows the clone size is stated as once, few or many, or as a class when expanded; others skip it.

TGTGCCAGCAGCGCCGGACAGCACTCCTACGAGCAGTACTTC,CASSAGQHSYEQYF,NA,TRBJ2-7,NA,TRBV9
TGTGCCAGCAGCCGGTCAGGGCAGGAGACCCAGTACTTC,CASSRSGQETQYF,NA,TRBJ2-5,NA,TRBV9
TGTGCCAGCAGTCCCGCCGGGATTGGGTTATTAGGTCAGCCCCAGCATTTT,CASSPAGIGLLGQPQHF,NA,TRBJ1-5,NA,TRBV27
TGTGCCAGCAGTCGCAAGACAGGGGTAGGGGGCTACACCTTC,CASSRKTGVGGYTF,NA,TRBJ1-2,TRBD1,TRBV6-5
TGTGCCAGCAGCTTAGGGACAGGCGAAGAAAAACTGTTTTTT,CASSLGTGEEKLFF,NA,TRBJ1-4,TRBD1,TRBV7-8
TGTGCCAGCAGCCCCAATAGCAATCAGCCCCAGCATTTT,CASSPNSNQPQHF,many,TRBJ1-5,NA,TRBV5-4
TGTGCCAGCAGTTACGCGAGCGAGCAGTACTTC,CASSYASEQYF,NA,TRBJ2-7,NA,TRBV6-6
TGTGCCAGCAGTCTAGGACTAGCGGACTCGAGCTCCTACGAGCAGTACTTC,CASSLGLADSSSYEQYF,NA,TRBJ2-7,TRBD2,TRBV28
TGTGCCAGCAAGCCCGATAGCAATCAGCCCCAGCATTTT,CASKPDSNQPQHF,NA,TRBJ1-5,NA,TRBV6-5
TGTGCCAGCAGTTCCGGGACTTTTAGCTCTGGAAACACCATATATTTT,CASSSGTFSSGNTIYF,NA,TRBJ1-3,NA,TRBV9
TGTGCCAGCAGCCCACTAGGCGGGGGGTCGGCCTATGGCTACACCTTC,CASSPLGGGSAYGYTF,once,TRBJ1-2,NA,TRBV5-4
TGTGCCAGCAGTTCCCTGGGCACAGGGCCGACAGATACGCAGTATTTT,CASSSLGTGPTDTQYF,once,TRBJ2-3,NA,TRBV13
TGTGCCTGGAGTGGACGGGCTTGGGACTCCCTTCAGTACTTC,CAWSGRAWDSLQYF,NA,TRBJ2-7,NA,TRBV30
TGTGCCAGCCGACGGACTAGTGGTGGAGAGACCCAGTACTTC,CASRRTSGGETQYF,once,TRBJ2-5,TRBD2,TRBV27
TGTGCCAGCAGTTCCGGGAGCTCTAATTCACCCCTCCACTTT,CASSSGSSNSPLHF,NA,TRBJ1-6,NA,TRBV6-5
TGCGCCAGCAGTGAGGGCGGGATGGGTTACAATGAGCAGTTCTTC,CASSEGGMGYNEQFF,NA,TRBJ2-1,NA,TRBV10-1
TGTGCCAGTAGTGCCGAGCGGGGGTCGAGTGAGCAGTTCTTC,CASSAERGSSEQFF,NA,TRBJ2-1,TRBD2,TRBV19
TGTGCCAGCAGCTCCCCTGGAGCCAATCAGCCCCAGCATTTT,CASSSPGANQPQHF,once,TRBJ1-5,NA,TRBV9
TGCGCCAGCAGCCTAACAGGGCTAGAGACCCAGTACTTC,CASSLTGLETQYF,once,TRBJ2-5,NA,TRBV5-1
TGTGCCAGCAGCGGCGGACCAGATGGACAATATGGCTACACCTTC,CASSGGPDGQYGYTF,NA,TRBJ1-2,NA,TRBV9
TGTGCCAGCTCCATCAGGGGACCCAGCTATGGCTACACCTTC,CASSIRGPSYGYTF,NA,TRBJ1-2,NA,TRBV19
TGTGCCAGCAGTAGGGCGGGGGCTACCACCGGGGAGCTGTTTTTT,CASSRAGATTGELFF,NA,TRBJ2-2,NA,TRBV2
TGTGCCTGGAACCGCTTAGAGGGCGGGGAGCTGTTTTTT,CAWNRLEGGELFF,NA,TRBJ2-2,NA,TRBV30
TGTGCCAGCAGTTACGTCGGGGTCACACTCGAAGCTTTCTTT,CASSYVGVTLEAFF,NA,TRBJ1-1,NA,TRBV6-6
TGTGCCAGCAAACCCCCGGGGAACCAGCCCCAGCATTTT,CASKPPGNQPQHF,NA,TRBJ1-5,NA,TRBV6-5
TGTGCCAGCAGCTTGGTGGGACAGTCCTACGAGCAGTACTTC,CASSLVGQSYEQYF,NA,TRBJ2-7,TRBD1,TRBV5-4
TGTGCCAGCGACTTGGCCGGGGAGCTGTTTTTT,CASDLAGELFF,NA,TRBJ2-2,NA,TRBV28
TGTGCCAGCAGCTTAGCACAGCTTCGGGAGCAGTACTTC,CASSLAQLREQYF,NA,TRBJ2-7,NA,TRBV7-2
TGTGCCAGCAGCTTAGATGGAACAGTGTCGGACACCATATATTTT,CASSLDGTVSDTIYF,NA,TRBJ1-3,NA,TRBV11-3